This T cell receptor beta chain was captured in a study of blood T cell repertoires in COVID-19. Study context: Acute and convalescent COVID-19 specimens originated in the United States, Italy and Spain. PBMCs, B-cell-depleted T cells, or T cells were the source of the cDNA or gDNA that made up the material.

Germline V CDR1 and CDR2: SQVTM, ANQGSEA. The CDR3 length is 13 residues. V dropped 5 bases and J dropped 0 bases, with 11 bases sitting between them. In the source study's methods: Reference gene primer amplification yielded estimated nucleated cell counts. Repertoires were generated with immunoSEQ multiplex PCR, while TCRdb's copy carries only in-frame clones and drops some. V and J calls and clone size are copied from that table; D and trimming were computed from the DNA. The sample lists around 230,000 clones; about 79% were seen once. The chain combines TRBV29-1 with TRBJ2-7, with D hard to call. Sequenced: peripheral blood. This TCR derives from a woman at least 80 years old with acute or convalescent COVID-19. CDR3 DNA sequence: TGCAGCGTTATGACTTTTAGCTCCTACGAGCAGTACTTC. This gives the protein CSVMTFSSYEQYF.